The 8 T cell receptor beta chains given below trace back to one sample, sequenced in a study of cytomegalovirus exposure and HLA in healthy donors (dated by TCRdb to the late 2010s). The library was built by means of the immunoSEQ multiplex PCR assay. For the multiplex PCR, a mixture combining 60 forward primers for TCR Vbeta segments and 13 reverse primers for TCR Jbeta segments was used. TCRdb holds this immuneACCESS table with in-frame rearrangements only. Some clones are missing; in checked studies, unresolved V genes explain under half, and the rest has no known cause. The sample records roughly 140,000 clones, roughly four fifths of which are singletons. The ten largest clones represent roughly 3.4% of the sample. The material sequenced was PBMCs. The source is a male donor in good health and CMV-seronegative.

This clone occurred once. This CDR3 reads CSVAFSWGPSTDTQYF. In DNA form, the CDR3 reads TGCAGCGTTGCATTTAGCTGGGGCCCCAGCACAGATACGCAGTATTTT. This chain links TRBV29-1 with TRBJ2-3, with TRBD1 as a possible D gene (5 bases). The CDR3 extends over 16 amino acids. CDR1 is SQVTM and CDR2 is ANQGSEA in the germline V gene. V was shortened by 4 bases and J by 0 bases, with 17 bases between the two germline ends.

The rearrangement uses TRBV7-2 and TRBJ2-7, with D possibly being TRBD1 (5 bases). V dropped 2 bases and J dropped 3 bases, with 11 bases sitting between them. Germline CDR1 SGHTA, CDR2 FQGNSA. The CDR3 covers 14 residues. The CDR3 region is CASSLWGDGYEQYF. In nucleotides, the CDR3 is TGTGCCAGCAGCTTATGGGGCGACGGCTACGAGCAGTACTTC.

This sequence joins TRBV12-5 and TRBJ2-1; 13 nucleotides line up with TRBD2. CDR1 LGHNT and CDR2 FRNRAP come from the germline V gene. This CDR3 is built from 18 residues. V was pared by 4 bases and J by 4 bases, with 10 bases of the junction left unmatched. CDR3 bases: TGTGCTAGTGGTTCCAACCCGGGACTAGCGGGGATTTACAATGAGCAGTTCTTC. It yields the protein CASGSNPGLAGIYNEQFF.

The CDR3 DNA sequence: TGCGCCAGCAGCCTAGGACAGTCCTACGAGCAGTACTTC. It encodes CASSLGQSYEQYF. The V call is TRBV4-1, the J call TRBJ2-7, with D perhaps TRBD1 (6 bases). CDR3 size: 13 residues. The V end lost 4 bases, the J end lost 1 base, and 8 bases lay between the germline ends. Germline V CDR1 and CDR2: MGHRA, YSYEKL.

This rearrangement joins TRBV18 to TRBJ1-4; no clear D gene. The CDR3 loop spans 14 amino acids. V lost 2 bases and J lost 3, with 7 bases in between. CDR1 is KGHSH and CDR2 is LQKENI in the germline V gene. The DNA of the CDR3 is TGTGCCAGCTCACCAGAGTATCCTAATGAAAAACTGTTTTTT. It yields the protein CASSPEYPNEKLFF.

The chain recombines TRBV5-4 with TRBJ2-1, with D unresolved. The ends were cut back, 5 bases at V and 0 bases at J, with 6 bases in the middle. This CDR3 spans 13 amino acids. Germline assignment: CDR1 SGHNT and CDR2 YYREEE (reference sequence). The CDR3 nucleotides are TGTGCCAGCAGTACTCACTCCTACAATGAGCAGTTCTTC. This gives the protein CASSTHSYNEQFF.

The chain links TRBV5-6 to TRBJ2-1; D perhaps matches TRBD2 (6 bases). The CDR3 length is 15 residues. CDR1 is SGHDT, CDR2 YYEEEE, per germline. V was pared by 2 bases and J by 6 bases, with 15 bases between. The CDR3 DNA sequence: TGTGCCAGCAGCTTCGGGAGTAGGGGAGCCAATGAGCAGTTCTTC. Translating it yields CASSFGSRGANEQFF.

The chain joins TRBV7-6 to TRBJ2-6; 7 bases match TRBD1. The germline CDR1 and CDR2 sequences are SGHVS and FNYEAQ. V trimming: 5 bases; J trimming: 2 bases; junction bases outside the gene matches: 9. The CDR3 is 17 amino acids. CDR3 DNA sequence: TGTGCCAGCAGCAATGGACAGGAGTTGGCTGGGGCCAACGTCCTGACTTTC. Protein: CASSNGQELAGANVLTF.